This passage covers 15 T cell receptor beta chains from one sample sequenced in a study of cytotoxic CD8 clonotypes in ibrutinib-treated CLL. TCRdb keeps only in-frame clones here, not all; method: immunoSEQ multiplex PCR. The data contain 110,000 to 150,000 clones, 76% of them singletons. The source material was PBMCs, sampled after 24 months of ibrutinib treatment. These receptors were taken from a human donor with chronic lymphocytic leukemia.

This clone was seen just once. This chain joins TRBV10-3 and TRBJ2-7; TRBD1 aligns across 8 bases. After removal of 10 bases from V and 4 bases from J, the junction contained 15 bases not matched to a gene. There are 15 residues in the CDR3. The V gene's germline CDR1 is ENHRY and CDR2 SYGVKD. CDR3 nucleotides: TGTGCCACCGACCGACAGGGGCCCCAACCATACGAGCAGTACTTC. Its protein product is CATDRQGPQPYEQYF.

This chain connects TRBV6-6 to TRBJ1-1, with 9 bases lining up with TRBD1. This CDR3 region has 15 residues. The V gene's germline CDR1 is MNHNY and CDR2 SVGAGI (reference sequence). V shed 6 bases and J 5 bases; nucleotides not matched to a gene: 10. CDR3 in amino acids: CASSPTGQGRTEAFF. CDR3 bases: TGTGCCAGCAGCCCCACGGGACAGGGAAGAACTGAAGCTTTCTTT.

The chain has TRBV28 and TRBJ1-5, with TRBD1 as a possible D gene (5 bases). Germline loops: CDR1 MDHEN, CDR2 SYDVKM. V was pared by 6 bases and J by 4 bases, with 19 bases between. This CDR3 region has 16 residues. CDR3 sequence: CASSFAPGLGNQPQHF. The DNA for the CDR3 is TGTGCCAGCAGCTTCGCGCCGGGGCTGGGGAATCAGCCCCAGCATTTT.

The chain links TRBV7-9 to TRBJ2-5, with D possibly being TRBD2 (6 bases). In germline, CDR1 is SEHNR, CDR2 FQNEAQ (reference sequence). Trimming took 6 bases from V and 5 from J, leaving 13 bases between them. The CDR3 covers 13 residues. In DNA form, the CDR3 reads TGTGCCAGCAGAGTCGGCGGGGCGGAGACCCAGTACTTC. Its translation is CASRVGGAETQYF. The full variable domain, completed using reference TRBV7-9 and TRBJ2-5, is DTGVSQNPRHKITKRGQNVTFRCDPISEHNRLYWYRQTLGQGPEFLTYFQNEAQLEKSRLLSDRFSAERPKGSFSTLEIQRTEQGDSAMYLCASRVGGAETQYFGPGTRLLVL.

The rearrangement joins TRBV29-1 to TRBJ2-7, with D tentatively TRBD1 (6 bases). The germline V gene has CDR1 SQVTM and CDR2 ANQGSEA. The CDR3 length is 14 residues. Trimming took 5 bases from V and 2 from J, leaving 16 bases between them. CDR3 DNA sequence: TGCAGCGTTCTGGACAGAGAATTTCCCTACGAGCAGTACTTC. Its protein product is CSVLDREFPYEQYF.

The CDR3: CASSPQDLPLGQYF. The CDR3 DNA reads as TGTGCCAGCAGCCCCCAGGACTTGCCCCTAGGGCAGTACTTC. This chain links TRBV7-2 with TRBJ2-7, with D perhaps matching TRBD2 (5 bases). Germline V gene sequence: CDR1 SGHTA, CDR2 FQGNSA. The CDR3 loop spans 14 amino acids. Trimming removed 5 bases at V and 9 bases at J, with 20 bases between.

The chain joins TRBV4-1 to TRBJ1-2; no firm D call. This CDR3 spans 15 amino acids. Looked up from germline, CDR1 is MGHRA and CDR2 is YSYEKL. Trimming stripped 1 base from V and 5 bases from J, with 14 bases between. This CDR3 is CASSQGINKRYGYTF. The CDR3 nucleotides read TGCGCCAGCAGCCAAGGCATCAATAAGAGGTATGGCTACACCTTC.

The CDR3 protein is CASSLSPGLGEDEQFF. Here the CDR3 DNA reads TGTGCCAGCTCCCTATCCCCGGGACTAGGGGAAGATGAGCAGTTCTTC. V is TRBV18 and J is TRBJ2-1, with TRBD2 identical over 8 bases. CDR1 is KGHSH, CDR2 LQKENI, per germline. V dropped 6 bases and J dropped 8; count of bases not matched to a gene: 15. This CDR3 contains 16 residues.

The chain combines TRBV4-3 with TRBJ1-2, with D unresolved. Germline V gene sequence: CDR1 LGHNA, CDR2 YSLEER. V lost 1 base and J 4 bases, leaving 13 bases between the germline ends. The CDR3 covers 15 residues. The CDR3, as DNA: TGCGCCAGCAGCCAAGGGGCCCGAGGTATCTATGGCTACACCTTC. It is translated as CASSQGARGIYGYTF.

There are a few counts of this clone. This chain connects TRBV19 to TRBJ1-2; weak D call: TRBD1 (5 bases). The CDR3 length is 13 residues. V was cut by 3 bases and J by 8 bases, with 13 bases left in between. Germline V gene lookup returns CDR1 LNHDA and CDR2 SQIVND (reference sequence). CDR3 bases: TGTGCCAGTAGTATTGGGGCCCAGTTGGGCTACACCTTC. Its protein is CASSIGAQLGYTF.

This chain connects TRBV6-1 to TRBJ2-1; no firm D call. This CDR3 has 14 residues. V was clipped by 3 bases and J by 0 bases, with 6 bases between them. CDR1 is MNHNS and CDR2 is SASEGT in the germline V gene. CDR3 region: CASSEGSSYNEQFF. The DNA for the CDR3 is TGTGCCAGCAGTGAGGGCAGCTCCTACAATGAGCAGTTCTTC.

This clone was seen a handful of times. V and J are TRBV28 and TRBJ1-2, with D possibly being TRBD1 (6 bases). Trimming removed 3 bases from V and 8 bases from J, with 16 bases in between. In germline, CDR1 is MDHEN, CDR2 SYDVKM. The CDR3 is made up of 14 amino acids. The CDR3 region is CASSFPHNREGYTF. Written as DNA, the CDR3 is TGTGCCAGCAGTTTCCCGCATAACAGGGAGGGCTACACCTTC.

The CDR3 nucleotides are TGCGCCAGCAGCCAAGACCCAGCGCAATACTCCTACAATGAGCAGTTCTTC. Its protein is CASSQDPAQYSYNEQFF. The chain recombines TRBV4-1 with TRBJ2-1, with no clear D. Germline V CDR1 and CDR2: MGHRA, YSYEKL. The CDR3 length is 17 residues. Trimming stripped 0 bases from V and 0 bases from J, with 12 bases between.

The V and J genes are TRBV6-1 and TRBJ1-3; D is uncertain. The CDR3 consists of 14 residues. V gave up 8 bases and J gave up 0 bases, with 11 bases separating them. Germline V lookup: CDR1 MNHNS, CDR2 SASEGT. In nucleotides, the CDR3 is TGTGCCAGCCGTCGGGCTAGCTCTGGAAACACCATATATTTT. This sequence encodes CASRRASSGNTIYF.

This sequence joins TRBV4-1 and TRBJ2-5; 12 bases are shared with TRBD2. Per germline, CDR1 MGHRA and CDR2 YSYEKL. Trimming removed 0 bases from V and 2 bases from J; junction bases left unmatched: 7. The CDR3 loop spans 18 amino acids. CDR3 residues: CASSQEGGLAGRQETQYF. CDR3 in DNA: TGCGCCAGCAGCCAAGAGGGAGGACTAGCGGGACGGCAAGAGACCCAGTACTTC.